A single sample gave rise to the 21 T cell receptor beta chains below, sequenced in a study of beta chain features in type 1 diabetes. As every portion of the isolated RNA was reverse transcribed, the sequencing read expressed TCRB transcripts. Produced via immunoSEQ multiplex PCR; TCRdb's table is partial and in-frame only. The sample lists under 450,000 clones; roughly 13% were seen once. The sample consisted of naive CD4+ T cells from blood. The receptor source for this set is a man younger than 40 in good health.

This clone was observed a handful of times. The V and J genes are TRBV2 and TRBJ2-7, with TRBD2 matching over 7 bases. Trimming cost V 4 bases and J 3 bases; bases outside gene matches: 6. The CDR3 runs 14 residues. The germline CDR1 and CDR2 sequences are SNHLY and FYNNEI. In DNA form, the CDR3 reads TGTGCCAGCAGTGCTAGCGGCCAGGGCTACGAGCAGTACGTC. It is translated as CASSASGQGYEQYV.

The gene calls are TRBV7-2 and TRBJ2-2; 9 bases are shared with TRBD2. Germline V CDR1 and CDR2: SGHTA, FQGNSA. The CDR3 is made up of 16 amino acids. J gave up 2 bases and V 3 bases, and 4 bases lay outside the gene matches. The CDR3 loop reads CASSFRLAVNTGELFF. The CDR3 bases are TGTGCCAGCAGCTTTCGACTAGCGGTTAACACCGGGGAGCTGTTTTTT.

This chain links TRBV5-1 with TRBJ2-2; 9 bases agree with TRBD2. Looked up from germline, CDR1 is SGHRS and CDR2 is YFSETQ. V was clipped by 1 base and J by 6 bases; unmatched bases: 7. This CDR3 contains 16 residues. The CDR3 coding sequence is TGCGCCAGCAGCTTGAGTAGCGGGAGTAGCGCCGGGGAGCTGTTTTTT. The encoded protein is CASSLSSGSSAGELFF.

In this sample, this clone turned up a few times. This rearrangement joins TRBV30 to TRBJ1-1, with 7 nucleotides matching TRBD1. The CDR3 sequence is 13 residues long. The trim removed 5 bases at V and 7 bases at J, leaving 10 bases unmatched. The germline CDR1 and CDR2 sequences are GTSNPN and SVGIG (reference sequence). The CDR3 sequence is CAWAGGSYLEAFF. The CDR3 DNA is TGTGCCTGGGCAGGGGGGTCGTACCTTGAAGCTTTCTTT. Filled out from reference TRBV30 and TRBJ1-1, the complete variable domain reads SQTIHQWPATLVQPVGSPLSLECTVEGTSNPNLYWYRQAAGRGLQLLFYSVGIGQISSEVPQNLSASRPQDRQFILSSKKLLLSDSGFYLCAWAGGSYLEAFFGQGTRLTVV.

Only a few counts were recorded for this clone. The chain combines TRBV7-2 with TRBJ2-1, with a weak D call TRBD2 (5 bases). CDR1 SGHTA and CDR2 FQGNSA come from the germline V gene. The CDR3 covers 14 residues. The ends were cut back, 7 bases at V and 6 bases at J, with 16 bases in the middle. The CDR3 DNA reads as TGTGCCAGCAAATTTGTGAGGGAAGGCAATGAGCAGTTCTTC. Translating gives CASKFVREGNEQFF.

The genes are TRBV4-3 and TRBJ1-4; 7 nucleotides align to TRBD1. Trimming took 3 bases from V and 15 from J; bases not matched to a gene: 10. The germline V gene encodes CDR1 LGHNA and CDR2 YSLEER. The CDR3 totals 13 residues. The CDR3 reads CASSQDRFSVVFF. CDR3 DNA: TGCGCCAGCAGCCAGGACAGGTTCTCGGTGGTGTTTTTT.

This chain joins TRBV6-6 and TRBJ2-5; the D is unclear. Germline lookup yields CDR1 MNHNY and CDR2 SVGAGI (reference sequence). CDR3 length: 15 residues. The V end lost 2 bases, the J end lost 2 bases, and 12 bases lay between the germline ends. The DNA of the CDR3 is TGTGCCAGCAGTTACCTTGTAGGCAAACAAGAGACCCAGTACTTC. Translating gives CASSYLVGKQETQYF.

The rearrangement joins TRBV5-4 to TRBJ2-2; 9 bases match TRBD1. This CDR3 has 15 residues. Germline loops: CDR1 SGHNT, CDR2 YYREEE (reference sequence). With V trimmed by 0 bases and J by 5 bases, 2 bases remained unmatched. The CDR3, as DNA: TGTGCCAGCAGCTTGGTGGGACAGGGAACCGGGGAGCTGTTTTTT. The encoded protein is CASSLVGQGTGELFF.

The chain carries TRBV4-3 and TRBJ2-7; maybe TRBD1 (5 bases). This CDR3 contains 16 residues. Trimming shortened V by 1 base and J by 7 bases, and 20 bases separated the two germline ends. CDR1 and CDR2 (germline): LGHNA, YSLEER. The CDR3 sequence: CASSQVLGRVVGEQYF. CDR3 bases: TGCGCCAGCAGCCAAGTTCTCGGCAGGGTTGTCGGAGAGCAGTACTTC.

This clone was found a few times. The CDR3 protein is CASHRDPAAQYF. CDR3 nucleotide sequence: TGCGCCAGCCACCGGGACCCAGCGGCCCAGTACTTC. The chain recombines TRBV5-1 with TRBJ2-5; D tentatively fits TRBD1 or TRBD2 (5 bases each). V was clipped by 7 bases and J by 9 bases, with 16 bases between them. This CDR3 contains 12 residues. The germline V gene encodes CDR1 SGHRS and CDR2 YFSETQ.

This clone was seen only a few times. The V gene is TRBV5-1, the J gene TRBJ2-5; 7 nucleotides match TRBD1. Germline V lookup: CDR1 SGHRS, CDR2 YFSETQ. After removal of 5 bases from V and 2 bases from J, the junction contained 6 bases not matched to a gene. This CDR3 has 14 amino acids. Here the CDR3 DNA reads TGCGCCAGCAGTCGCGACAGGGAGCAAGAGACCCAGTACTTC. This gives the protein CASSRDREQETQYF.

This clone was counted only a few times. The sample holds other DNA sequences that translate to the same CDR3. The CDR3: CASSPGSYEQYV. The CDR3 DNA sequence: TGTGCCAGCTCACCCGGCAGCTACGAGCAGTACGTC. The gene calls are TRBV18 and TRBJ2-7; D remains ambiguous. The CDR3 spans 12 residues. Germline V gene lookup returns CDR1 KGHSH and CDR2 LQKENI. V lost 3 bases, J lost 3 bases, and 6 bases lay in between.

This clone has more than one count but fewer than ten. V is TRBV16 and J is TRBJ2-7; D remains unclear. Deletions cut 4 bases from V and 5 bases from J, with 12 bases between. This CDR3 comprises 13 residues. The V gene's germline CDR1 is KGHSY and CDR2 FQNENV. For the CDR3, the DNA is TGTGCCAGCAGCCCCGGGCTTAGGGACGAGCAGTACGTC. It codes for CASSPGLRDEQYV.

The chain employs TRBV29-1 and TRBJ1-1; D may be TRBD1 (5 bases). CDR3 size: 11 residues. Trimming removed 4 bases at V and 7 bases at J, with 10 bases between. Germline-derived CDR1 and CDR2 are SQVTM and ANQGSEA. The CDR3 coding sequence is TGCAGCGTTGTTGGAACAGGTGAAGCTTTCTTT. Encoded protein: CSVVGTGEAFF.

In this sample, this clone turned up a few times. The V call is TRBV7-9, the J call TRBJ1-6, with D possibly being TRBD1 (6 bases). V lost 4 bases and J lost 7, with 11 bases in between. Per the germline V gene, CDR1 is SEHNR and CDR2 is FQNEAQ (reference sequence). This CDR3 has 14 amino acids. CDR3 bases: TGTGCCAGCAGCTCCGCGACAGGAAATTCACCCCTCCACTTT. It yields the protein CASSSATGNSPLHF.

The genes are TRBV9 and TRBJ2-2; D unresolved. This CDR3 contains 12 residues. The V end was cut by 5 bases, the J end by 6 bases, with 8 bases between. The germline V gene has CDR1 SGDLS and CDR2 YYNGEE. In nucleotides, the CDR3 is TGTGCCAGCAGTAGGTTGTCCGGGGAGCTGTTTTTT. This gives the protein CASSRLSGELFF.

This clone showed up just a few times. J is TRBJ1-2 and V is TRBV2, with TRBD1 as a possible D gene (6 bases). V lost 6 bases to trimming and J lost 6 bases, with 14 bases between them. Germline V gene sequence: CDR1 SNHLY, CDR2 FYNNEI. This CDR3 is 13 amino acids long. The CDR3 DNA reads TGTGCCAGCAGGCCCCAATCAGGGGATGGCTACACCTTC. Translation gives CASRPQSGDGYTF. The whole variable domain, remainder taken from reference TRBV2 and TRBJ1-2, is EPEVTQTPSHQVTQMGQEVILRCVPISNHLYFYWYRQILGQKVEFLVSFYNNEISEKSEIFDDQFSVERPDGSNFTLKIRSTKLEDSAMYFCASRPQSGDGYTFGSGTRLTVV.

This clone was detected a few times. The rearrangement joins TRBV27 to TRBJ1-2; D call uncertain. This CDR3 spans 14 amino acids. The germline gives CDR1 MNHEY, CDR2 SMNVEV (reference sequence). Trimming took off 3 bases at V and 7 bases at J, with 15 bases between the two ends. The CDR3 nucleotides are TGTGCCAGCAGTTTTAGAGGGAGCCAGAGTGGCTACACCTTC. This encodes CASSFRGSQSGYTF.

The chain uses TRBV27 and TRBJ2-5; 10 positions match TRBD2. The V and J ends lost 0 bases and 7 bases, in that order; junction bases with no gene match: 5. Germline V gene sequence: CDR1 MNHEY, CDR2 SMNVEV (reference sequence). The CDR3 consists of 15 residues. The chain's CDR3 is CASSLSTSGFGTQYF. As DNA, the CDR3 is TGTGCCAGCAGTTTATCGACTAGCGGGTTTGGGACCCAGTACTTC.

The chain combines TRBV9 with TRBJ2-2, with 12 bases identical to TRBD2. The CDR3 runs 16 residues. V lost 4 bases to trimming and J lost 5 bases; unmatched junction nucleotides: 6. Germline V lookup: CDR1 SGDLS, CDR2 YYNGEE. The CDR3 spells CASSPLAGGPTGELFF. CDR3 DNA: TGTGCCAGCAGCCCTCTAGCGGGAGGGCCGACCGGGGAGCTGTTTTTT.

The chain links TRBV30 to TRBJ1-1, with D unresolved. Germline-derived CDR1 and CDR2 are GTSNPN and SVGIG (reference sequence). Trimming pared 4 bases from V and 7 bases from J, leaving 7 bases between. The CDR3 covers 10 residues. The CDR3 reads CAWISGEAFF. CDR3 DNA: TGTGCCTGGATCAGCGGTGAAGCTTTCTTT.